A selection of T cell receptor beta chains follows, all from one sample in a study of cytotoxic CD8 clonotypes in ibrutinib-treated CLL. Some clones are missing from TCRdb's copy, which holds only in-frame ones; the method was immunoSEQ multiplex PCR. Among 150,000 to 250,000 clones listed, about 72% were seen once. The specimen comprised PBMCs, sampled after 24 months of ibrutinib treatment. These receptors were collected from a human donor with chronic lymphocytic leukemia. Both conserved end residues are part of each CDR3. A D gene is named only where the DNA matches it firmly. Clone size is not always given. Where it is, it says once, few, many or a class for expanded clones.

d_gene: TRBD2; v_gene: TRBV10-3; abundance: .; j_gene: TRBJ2-7; CDR3aa: CASSYYPPGLAGAEQYF; CDR3nt: TGTGCCAGCAGTTACTACCCTCCGGGACTAGCGGGAGCAGAGCAGTACTTC
d_gene: TRBD1; v_gene: TRBV2; abundance: once; j_gene: TRBJ1-4; CDR3aa: CASSEWDSIWGRQLFF; CDR3nt: TGTGCCAGCAGTGAATGGGACAGTATATGGGGTCGGCAACTGTTTTTT
d_gene: .; v_gene: TRBV7-8; abundance: once; j_gene: TRBJ2-2; CDR3aa: CASSLEGGDGREWDTGELFF; CDR3nt: TGTGCCAGCAGCTTAGAGGGGGGGGACGGTCGGGAGTGGGACACCGGGGAGCTGTTTTTT
d_gene: .; v_gene: TRBV6-6; abundance: once; j_gene: TRBJ2-7; CDR3aa: CASSETYEQYF; CDR3nt: TGTGCCAGCAGTGAGACCTACGAGCAGTACTTC
d_gene: .; v_gene: TRBV28; abundance: .; j_gene: TRBJ1-2; CDR3aa: CASQNLTPGSSSLYGYTF; CDR3nt: TGTGCCAGCCAAAACTTGACCCCAGGGTCTTCTAGTCTCTATGGCTACACCTTC
d_gene: TRBD2; v_gene: TRBV18; abundance: .; j_gene: TRBJ2-1; CDR3aa: CASSLGLAGHNEQFF; CDR3nt: TGTGCCAGCTCACTCGGACTAGCGGGTCACAATGAGCAGTTCTTC
d_gene: .; v_gene: TRBV28; abundance: .; j_gene: TRBJ1-2; CDR3aa: CASSEVAEFYGYTF; CDR3nt: TGTGCCAGCAGTGAGGTGGCCGAATTCTATGGCTACACCTTC
d_gene: TRBD1; v_gene: TRBV6-1; abundance: .; j_gene: TRBJ2-1; CDR3aa: CASSEWDRSSYNEQFF; CDR3nt: TGTGCCAGCAGTGAATGGGACAGAAGCTCCTACAATGAGCAGTTCTTC
d_gene: TRBD1; v_gene: TRBV4-3; abundance: .; j_gene: TRBJ1-2; CDR3aa: CASSQEAGQGYWNYGYTF; CDR3nt: TGCGCCAGCAGCCAAGAGGCGGGACAGGGTTATTGGAACTATGGCTACACCTTC
d_gene: TRBD2; v_gene: TRBV4-3; abundance: .; j_gene: TRBJ2-3; CDR3aa: CASSQVRVGEGLITDTQYF; CDR3nt: TGCGCCAGCAGCCAAGTCAGAGTGGGGGAGGGGCTTATTACGGATACGCAGTATTTT
d_gene: .; v_gene: TRBV5-6; abundance: .; j_gene: TRBJ2-2; CDR3aa: CASSWDLPGELFF; CDR3nt: TGTGCCAGCAGCTGGGACCTACCCGGGGAGCTGTTTTTT
d_gene: .; v_gene: TRBV7-9; abundance: .; j_gene: TRBJ1-2; CDR3aa: CASSLGQLKSYTF; CDR3nt: TGTGCCAGCAGCTTAGGGCAGCTGAAGAGCTACACCTTC
d_gene: .; v_gene: TRBV19; abundance: few; j_gene: TRBJ2-3; CDR3aa: CASGVGGRILMQYF; CDR3nt: TGTGCCAGTGGGGTTGGTGGGAGAATTTTGATGCAGTATTTT
d_gene: .; v_gene: TRBV7-2; abundance: few; j_gene: TRBJ2-7; CDR3aa: CASSLVPAGISYEQYF; CDR3nt: TGTGCCAGCAGCTTAGTCCCGGCAGGGATCTCCTACGAGCAGTACTTC
d_gene: .; v_gene: TRBV4-2; abundance: .; j_gene: TRBJ2-3; CDR3aa: CASSQVAAEDTQYF; CDR3nt: TGTGCCAGCAGCCAGGTAGCGGCGGAAGATACGCAGTATTTT
d_gene: .; v_gene: TRBV7-2; abundance: few; j_gene: TRBJ1-5; CDR3aa: CASSPLSNQPQHF; CDR3nt: TGTGCCAGCAGCCCCCTAAGCAATCAGCCCCAGCATTTT
d_gene: .; v_gene: TRBV18; abundance: .; j_gene: TRBJ2-1; CDR3aa: CASSLSFLISSYNEQFF; CDR3nt: TGTGCCAGCTCACTGAGCTTCCTAATAAGCTCCTACAATGAGCAGTTCTTC
d_gene: .; v_gene: TRBV6-5; abundance: .; j_gene: TRBJ2-2; CDR3aa: CASRKGQNTGELFF; CDR3nt: TGTGCCAGCAGAAAGGGACAGAACACCGGGGAGCTGTTTTTT
d_gene: TRBD2; v_gene: TRBV27; abundance: .; j_gene: TRBJ2-7; CDR3aa: CASSLGGVLAGEVYEQYF; CDR3nt: TGTGCCAGCAGTTTAGGGGGGGTCCTAGCGGGAGAGGTTTACGAGCAGTACTTC
d_gene: .; v_gene: TRBV5-1; abundance: .; j_gene: TRBJ1-4; CDR3aa: CASRDPMTGSNEKLFF; CDR3nt: TGCGCCAGCAGGGACCCAATGACAGGATCTAATGAAAAACTGTTTTTT
d_gene: TRBD2; v_gene: TRBV30; abundance: .; j_gene: TRBJ2-2; CDR3aa: CACSGTSGSLPGELFF; CDR3nt: TGTGCCTGCTCAGGGACTAGCGGGAGTCTCCCCGGGGAGCTGTTTTTT
d_gene: .; v_gene: TRBV19; abundance: .; j_gene: TRBJ1-1; CDR3aa: CASSISSGPGPNTEAFF; CDR3nt: TGTGCCAGTAGTATATCGAGTGGACCGGGACCGAACACTGAAGCTTTCTTT
d_gene: .; v_gene: TRBV11-2; abundance: .; j_gene: TRBJ2-5; CDR3aa: CASSYGLRPSKETQYF; CDR3nt: TGTGCCAGCAGCTACGGACTCCGCCCGAGTAAAGAGACCCAGTACTTC
d_gene: .; v_gene: TRBV29-1; abundance: .; j_gene: TRBJ2-7; CDR3aa: CSVSSWRQGVEQYF; CDR3nt: TGCAGCGTTAGTTCTTGGCGTCAGGGAGTCGAGCAGTACTTC
d_gene: .; v_gene: TRBV9; abundance: .; j_gene: TRBJ2-1; CDR3aa: CASSPPTGSYNEQFF; CDR3nt: TGTGCCAGCAGCCCCCCCACGGGCTCCTACAATGAGCAGTTCTTC
d_gene: TRBD1; v_gene: TRBV5-1; abundance: .; j_gene: TRBJ2-7; CDR3aa: CASSLGDRTFSYEQYF; CDR3nt: TGCGCCAGCAGCTTGGGGGACAGAACTTTCTCCTACGAGCAGTACTTC
d_gene: TRBD2; v_gene: TRBV19; abundance: .; j_gene: TRBJ2-1; CDR3aa: CASSIVLAGYNEQFF; CDR3nt: TGTGCCAGTAGTATTGTCCTAGCGGGTTACAATGAGCAGTTCTTC
d_gene: TRBD1; v_gene: TRBV2; abundance: few; j_gene: TRBJ1-2; CDR3aa: CASRDTGAHGYTF; CDR3nt: TGTGCCAGCAGGGACACAGGGGCCCATGGCTACACCTTC
d_gene: .; v_gene: TRBV19; abundance: few; j_gene: TRBJ2-7; CDR3aa: CASSIGTRYEQYF; CDR3nt: TGTGCCAGTAGTATAGGGACAAGATACGAGCAGTACTTC
d_gene: .; v_gene: TRBV4-3; abundance: .; j_gene: TRBJ2-7; CDR3aa: CASSQDFARPAYEQYF; CDR3nt: TGCGCCAGCAGCCAAGATTTCGCCCGGCCGGCCTACGAGCAGTACTTC
d_gene: TRBD1; v_gene: TRBV28; abundance: .; j_gene: TRBJ1-2; CDR3aa: CASNLLSTGVYTF; CDR3nt: TGTGCCAGCAACCTACTCTCGACAGGGGTCTACACCTTC
d_gene: TRBD1; v_gene: TRBV4-3; abundance: once; j_gene: TRBJ2-3; CDR3aa: CASSQAWIRTGGIVDTQYF; CDR3nt: TGCGCCAGCAGCCAAGCTTGGATAAGGACAGGGGGCATAGTAGATACGCAGTATTTT
d_gene: .; v_gene: TRBV2; abundance: .; j_gene: TRBJ2-5; CDR3aa: CASSVLPRSQETQYF; CDR3nt: TGTGCCAGCAGTGTGCTCCCCAGGTCCCAAGAGACCCAGTACTTC
d_gene: .; v_gene: TRBV10-2; abundance: .; j_gene: TRBJ2-7; CDR3aa: CASSGGPFLEQYF; CDR3nt: TGCGCCAGCAGTGGAGGGCCCTTCCTGGAGCAGTACTTC
d_gene: TRBD2; v_gene: TRBV10-3; abundance: .; j_gene: TRBJ2-5; CDR3aa: CAISEGLAGAQETQYF; CDR3nt: TGTGCCATCAGTGAGGGGCTAGCGGGGGCTCAAGAGACCCAGTACTTC
d_gene: TRBD2; v_gene: TRBV13; abundance: few; j_gene: TRBJ2-7; CDR3aa: CASSLEAGVAEQYF; CDR3nt: TGTGCCAGCAGCTTGGAAGCGGGAGTAGCCGAGCAGTACTTC
d_gene: TRBD2; v_gene: TRBV6-5; abundance: .; j_gene: TRBJ2-1; CDR3aa: CASSYSRTSGSDEQFF; CDR3nt: TGTGCCAGCAGTTACTCACGGACTAGCGGGAGTGATGAGCAGTTCTTC
d_gene: TRBD1; v_gene: TRBV25-1; abundance: .; j_gene: TRBJ1-3; CDR3aa: CASSGRWGTGISGNTIYF; CDR3nt: TGTGCCAGCAGTGGCCGTTGGGGGACAGGGATTTCTGGAAACACCATATATTTT
d_gene: .; v_gene: TRBV7-2; abundance: .; j_gene: TRBJ2-1; CDR3aa: CASSSQLVPFF; CDR3nt: TGTGCCAGCAGCTCCCAACTAGTCCCGTTCTTC
d_gene: TRBD2; v_gene: TRBV30; abundance: .; j_gene: TRBJ2-3; CDR3aa: CAWSVGLAVTDTQYF; CDR3nt: TGTGCCTGGAGTGTAGGACTAGCGGTTACAGATACGCAGTATTTT
d_gene: .; v_gene: TRBV9; abundance: few; j_gene: TRBJ2-7; CDR3aa: CASSAREGEQYF; CDR3nt: TGTGCCAGCAGCGCACGGGAAGGCGAGCAGTACTTC
d_gene: .; v_gene: TRBV19; abundance: few; j_gene: TRBJ2-6; CDR3aa: CASSIGLANVLTF; CDR3nt: TGTGCCAGTAGTATCGGTCTGGCCAACGTCCTGACTTTC
d_gene: TRBD1; v_gene: TRBV10-2; abundance: .; j_gene: TRBJ2-3; CDR3aa: CASSESRDRADTQYF; CDR3nt: TGCGCCAGCAGTGAGTCGAGAGACAGGGCAGATACGCAGTATTTT